The 6 T cell receptor beta chains reported below all come from one sample, sequenced in a study of molecular identifiers for immune sequencing clone quantification. Each CDR3 protein gets one entry after TCRdb re-called the PCR reads with MiXCR. Of more than 50,000 distinct CDR3 sequences in the sample, about 20% were seen once. The sequencing sample was made of naive CD8+ T cells from blood, with Jurkat cell RNA spiked in. The subset here: FACS-sorted CD8+CD4-CCR7+CD45RA+ naive T cells. These TCRs come from a human donor in good health. Some libraries in this study had Jurkat cell RNA spiked in.

This clonotype was seen a few times. The junction differs from germline at one of its ends, possibly a read error. V and J are TRBV14 and TRBJ2-3, with D possibly being TRBD2 (5 bases). The CDR3 sequence is 17 residues long. Germline assignment: CDR1 SGHDN and CDR2 FVKESK. CDR3 region: CASGQVRKRTDLDTQYF. CDR3 nucleotides: TGTGCCAGCGGCCAAGTCAGGAAGCGGACTGACCTAGATACGCAGTATTTT.

Many counts were recorded for this clonotype. This sequence joins TRBV11-2 and TRBJ2-6; D might be TRBD2 (5 bases). The length of the CDR3 is 19 residues. Germline V gene data show CDR1 as SGHAT and CDR2 as FQNNGV. V was pared by 4 bases and J by 0 bases, with 19 bases between. CDR3 protein: CASSSRRDDNLSGANVLTF. Here the CDR3 DNA reads TGTGCCAGCAGCTCTCGCCGGGATGACAACCTCTCTGGGGCCAACGTCCTGACTTTC.

This clonotype showed up many times. J is TRBJ1-1 and V is TRBV10-3; tentatively, D is TRBD1 (6 bases). Germline V gene data show CDR1 as ENHRY and CDR2 as SYGVKD. The V and J ends lost 6 bases and 8 bases respectively, with 10 bases between them. This CDR3 is built from 11 residues. This chain's CDR3 is CAISVGQEAFF. The CDR3 DNA sequence: TGTGCCATCAGCGTTGGACAGGAAGCTTTCTTT.

The genes are TRBV14 and TRBJ2-3; no definite D call. Trimming took off 1 base at V and 6 bases at J, with 8 bases between the two ends. CDR1 is SGHDN, CDR2 FVKESK, per germline. The CDR3 spans 13 residues. CDR3 amino acids: CASSQARPDTQYF. The DNA of the CDR3 is TGTGCCAGCAGCCAAGCACGTCCGGATACGCAGTATTTT. The variable domain in full, with the rest retrieved from reference TRBV14 and TRBJ2-3, is EAGVTQFPSHSVIEKGQTVTLRCDPISGHDNLYWYRRVMGKEIKFLLHFVKESKQDESGMPNNRFLAERTGGTYSTLKVQPAELEDSGVYFCASSQARPDTQYFGPGTRLTVL.

The sample holds many counts of this clonotype. The CDR3 reads CASSLAPGFEQYF. The CDR3 bases are TGTGCCAGCAGCTTAGCACCCGGGTTCGAGCAGTACTTC. The V call is TRBV11-2, the J call TRBJ2-7; no definite D call. The germline V gene has CDR1 SGHAT and CDR2 FQNNGV. The CDR3 runs to 13 residues. V dropped 1 base and J dropped 6 bases, with 10 bases sitting between them. Drawing the rest from reference TRBV11-2 and TRBJ2-7, the complete variable domain is EAGVAQSPRYKIIEKRQSVAFWCNPISGHATLYWYQQILGQGPKLLIQFQNNGVVDDSQLPKDRFSAERLKGVDSTLKIQPAKLEDSAVYLCASSLAPGFEQYFGPGTRLTVT.

This clonotype was picked up a small number of times. The chain combines TRBV5-1 with TRBJ2-1, with no clear D. The germline V gene encodes CDR1 SGHRS and CDR2 YFSETQ. This CDR3 has 14 residues. V lost 6 bases to trimming and J lost 4 bases, with 14 bases between them. This chain's CDR3 is CASTPLGNYNEQFF. DNA for the CDR3: TGCGCCAGCACGCCACTGGGTAATTACAATGAGCAGTTCTTC. The full variable domain, completed using reference TRBV5-1 and TRBJ2-1, is KAGVTQTPRYLIKTRGQQVTLSCSPISGHRSVSWYQQTPGQGLQFLFEYFSETQRNKGNFPGRFSGRQFSNSRSEMNVSTLELGDSALYLCASTPLGNYNEQFFGPGTRLTVL.